What follows are 3 T cell receptor beta chains derived from one specimen sequenced in a study of blood T cell repertoires in COVID-19. Sequencing was performed with immunoSEQ multiplex PCR; in TCRdb, only in-frame clones are kept and a portion is missing. This repertoire shows some 420,000 clones, over 75% found once; its top ten account for approximately 1.2%. Sequencing was done on a sample of PBMCs or T cells enriched from blood (not recorded which). These receptors originate from a man aged 25-45 years who had recovered from COVID-19.

The V call is TRBV27, the J call TRBJ1-2; D is unresolved. CDR3 length equals 15 residues. The ends were cut back, 7 bases at V and 6 bases at J, with 21 bases in the middle. Germline V gene lookup returns CDR1 MNHEY and CDR2 SMNVEV (reference sequence). The DNA for the CDR3 is TGTGCCAGCACCCCGGCCGGGGTTCAAAGTCATGGCTACACCTTC. Amino acid sequence: CASTPAGVQSHGYTF.

Only a few counts were recorded for this clone. V usage is TRBV24-1 and J usage is TRBJ2-5; 10 nucleotides match TRBD2. The germline CDR1 and CDR2 sequences are KGHDR and SFDVKD. J lost 1 base, V lost 4 bases, and 5 bases had no gene match. The length of the CDR3 is 16 residues. The CDR3, as DNA: TGTGCCACCAGTGAGTCCGGGACTAGCGTCCAAGAGACCCAGTACTTC. Protein sequence: CATSESGTSVQETQYF.

This clone showed up just once. The V gene is TRBV27, the J gene TRBJ1-4; D is undetermined. V was cut by 0 bases and J by 4 bases, with 6 bases left in between. Germline CDR1 reads MNHEY; CDR2 reads SMNVEV (reference sequence). This CDR3 is 14 amino acids long. CDR3 bases: TGTGCCAGCAGTTTATCCCCGAGTAATGAAAAACTGTTTTTT. This translates into CASSLSPSNEKLFF.